This T cell receptor beta chain was documented in a study of cytotoxic CD8 clonotypes in ibrutinib-treated CLL. Study summary: Response sampling came at median 12 months of treatment, ranging roughly 6 to 36 months. Study-wide points: Lymph node repertoires were not studied, and sampling times were unmatched. Age-matched healthy donor levels were exceeded by baseline clonality, which tracked circulating CD8+ T-cell counts.

The table came from immunoSEQ multiplex PCR; TCRdb's copy has only in-frame clones and leaves some out. Altogether hundreds of thousands of clones are present, 70% being singletons, with the ten largest covering 15% to 17%. Comment on this clone: Its antigen is not identified.

The clonotype was recovered from a human donor with chronic lymphocytic leukemia. The starting material was PBMCs, obtained after 24 months of ibrutinib treatment.

CDR3 residues: CASSYSARGPYEQYF. CDR3 coding DNA: TGTGCCAGCAGTTACTCTGCCAGGGGACCCTACGAGCAGTACTTC. The genes are TRBV6-5 and TRBJ2-7, with D possibly matching TRBD1 (6 bases). V gave up 0 bases and J gave up 2 bases, with 11 bases separating them. There are 15 residues in the CDR3. Germline lookup yields CDR1 MNHEY and CDR2 SVGAGI.